Following are 10 T cell receptor beta chains from one sample sequenced in a study of blood T cells in healthy people across ages. Sample-barcoded 5' priming and a J-beta primer mix drove a second PCR of 7 to 11 cycles. A single record per CDR3 protein comes from TCRdb applying MiXCR to the 5' RACE reads. This table holds about 760,000 distinct CDR3 sequences, around three fifths found once. Sequencing was carried out using blood. The origin of the receptors is a man aged 40-50 years in good health.

This chain joins TRBV18 and TRBJ2-5; 9 nucleotides agree with TRBD2. The CDR3 loop spans 15 amino acids. V trimming: 2 bases; J trimming: 2 bases; junction bases outside the gene matches: 3. CDR1 is KGHSH and CDR2 is LQKENI in the germline V gene. The CDR3 loop is CASSPSLAGQETQYF. The CDR3 bases are TGTGCCAGCTCACCATCCCTAGCGGGGCAAGAGACCCAGTACTTC.

V usage is TRBV6-2 or TRBV6-3 and J usage is TRBJ2-7, with 7 bases fitting TRBD2. CDR3 length equals 17 residues. The V segment lost 2 bases and the J segment 3 bases; nucleotides outside the gene matches: 13. Germline CDR1 and CDR2: MNHEY and SVGEGT. The CDR3, as DNA: TGTGCCAGCAGTTACCCAATAGATCTAGCGGACGACTACGAGCAGTACTTC. This gives the protein CASSYPIDLADDYEQYF.

The rearrangement joins TRBV10-3 to TRBJ2-3; 11 bases align to TRBD2. Germline CDR1 and CDR2: ENHRY and SYGVKD. Unmatched junction bases numbered 11, after V lost 9 bases and J lost 0 bases. This CDR3 is built from 17 residues. CDR3: CAIAGTSGLTSTDTQYF. CDR3 nucleotides: TGTGCCATAGCCGGGACTAGCGGATTGACTAGCACAGATACGCAGTATTTT.

J is TRBJ1-2 and V is TRBV11-2; D unclear. CDR1 and CDR2 (germline): SGHAT, FQNNGV. The germline V and J ends were trimmed by 5 bases and 4 bases, with 20 bases remaining between them. The CDR3 runs to 16 residues. This CDR3 is CASSTLPTGRTYGYTF. The CDR3 nucleotides read TGTGCCAGCAGCACCCTACCTACCGGGCGCACCTATGGCTACACCTTC.

This clonotype was counted a few times. The chain combines TRBV14 with TRBJ1-4; the match to TRBD1 covers 10 bases. The CDR3 loop spans 15 amino acids. In germline, CDR1 is SGHDN, CDR2 FVKESK. V gave up 5 bases and J gave up 8 bases; unmatched junction bases: 8. DNA of the CDR3: TGTGCCAGCAGCAACCTGGGACAGGGGAACGAAAAACTGTTTTTT. Encoded protein: CASSNLGQGNEKLFF. The full variable domain, with the rest looked up from reference TRBV14 and TRBJ1-4, is EAGVTQFPSHSVIEKGQTVTLRCDPISGHDNLYWYRRVMGKEIKFLLHFVKESKQDESGMPNNRFLAERTGGTYSTLKVQPAELEDSGVYFCASSNLGQGNEKLFFGSGTQLSVL.

This clonotype occurred a few times. The CDR3 is CAISSGGGVEQFF. CDR3 sequence (DNA): TGTGCCATCAGCTCGGGGGGAGGGGTTGAGCAGTTCTTC. The chain couples TRBV10-3 to TRBJ2-1, with 7 positions matching TRBD2. The CDR3 sequence is 13 residues long. The J segment lost 9 bases and the V segment lost 6 bases, leaving 8 bases of the junction unmatched. Germline V gene lookup returns CDR1 ENHRY and CDR2 SYGVKD.

V is TRBV11-2 and J is TRBJ2-5, with unresolved D. This CDR3 is 15 amino acids long. CDR1 is SGHAT and CDR2 is FQNNGV in the germline V gene. The V end was cut by 2 bases, the J end by 0 bases, with 10 bases between. CDR3 loop: CASSLQPGHQETQYF. CDR3 sequence (DNA): TGTGCCAGCAGCTTACAACCGGGCCACCAAGAGACCCAGTACTTC.

The chain has TRBV14 and TRBJ2-1, with 11 bases aligning to TRBD2. V shed 5 bases and J 8 bases; nucleotides not matched to a gene: 17. The CDR3 is 18 amino acids. The germline CDR1 and CDR2 sequences are SGHDN and FVKESK. CDR3 in amino acids: CASSDGLAGMTEVHEQFF. CDR3 sequence (DNA): TGTGCCAGCAGCGACGGACTAGCGGGCATGACGGAAGTACATGAGCAGTTCTTC. Using reference TRBV14 and TRBJ2-1 for the parts outside the CDR3, the full variable domain is EAGVTQFPSHSVIEKGQTVTLRCDPISGHDNLYWYRRVMGKEIKFLLHFVKESKQDESGMPNNRFLAERTGGTYSTLKVQPAELEDSGVYFCASSDGLAGMTEVHEQFFGPGTRLTVL.

The gene calls are TRBV4-1 and TRBJ2-3; D is uncertain. The CDR3 spans 12 residues. Deletions cut 4 bases from V and 6 bases from J, with 8 bases between. Looked up from germline, CDR1 is MGHRA and CDR2 is YSYEKL. The CDR3 here is CASSRSGDTQYF. The CDR3 nucleotides read TGCGCCAGCAGCCGCTCTGGGGATACGCAGTATTTT.

In its sample, this clonotype was seen a few times. The gene calls are TRBV2 and TRBJ2-5, with D possibly being TRBD2 (6 bases). Germline-derived CDR1 and CDR2 are SNHLY and FYNNEI. CDR3 length equals 14 residues. V gave up 11 bases and J gave up 1 base, with 17 bases separating them. DNA for the CDR3: TGTGCCTCTCCACGGAGGGGTAGCCAAGAGACCCAGTACTTC. It translates to CASPRRGSQETQYF.